This T cell receptor beta chain was identified during a study of identical twins. Losses at the gene ends were 6 bases for V and 2 bases for J; bases not matched to a gene: 4. The CDR3 is made up of 15 amino acids. This clonotype came up many times. Its antigen is unknown. Every one of the donors was a healthy Caucasian. Study-level results: In zero-insertion analyses, partial confounding could arise from invariant MAIT and iNKT cells.

A template switching step contributed a universal primer site, while unique molecular identifiers were present in the cDNA. TCRdb re-called the 5' RACE reads through MiXCR, storing one row per CDR3 protein. Of 200,000 to 250,000 distinct CDR3 sequences listed, 10% to 15% were seen once; the top ten hold more than 3.5%. This sample also belongs to another study, concerning yellow fever vaccine responses in identical twins. That work adds: A vaccine T cell response that seemed partly convergent and partly personalized was reported in twins.

The rearrangement joins TRBV12-3 or TRBV12-4 to TRBJ2-1, with 10 bases identical to TRBD1. The TCR was taken from a woman between 18 and 29 years old in good health. The sequenced material came from memory (CD45RO+) T cells sorted from blood. The CDR3 protein is CASSVGTGAYNEQFF. In DNA form, the CDR3 reads TGTGCCAGCAGCGTCGGGACAGGGGCCTACAATGAGCAGTTCTTC.